This T cell receptor (beta chain) was identified during a study of regulatory T cells in long-lasting Graves disease. Documented time point: persistent/refractory GD, antithyroid drugs over 5 years with positive TRAb. The authors made the TCR library using RNA they extracted from PBMCs. Trimming cost V 7 bases and J 4 bases, with 13 bases left between them. CDR1 and CDR2 (germline): SQVTM, ANQGSEA. CDR3 size: 12 residues. Points on this clonotype: Its specificity is not known.

Study observations and caveats: Researchers examined only peripheral blood and not thyroid tissue. The persistent group shared 2,741 public clonotypes, more than the roughly 970 shared by new patients.

Assembly of TCR beta libraries relied on iRepertoire HTBI primers together with Arm-PCR of CDR3 regions. TCRdb itself ran the multiplex PCR reads through MiXCR, one entry per CDR3 protein. The sample has 650,000 to 850,000 distinct CDR3 sequences; 30% are singletons. The input for sequencing was peripheral blood mononuclear cells (PBMCs), taken when the disease was refractory, from a patient treated with antithyroid drugs. The receptor's source is a female donor with Graves disease. V gene TRBV29-1 combines with J gene TRBJ1-2, with D tentatively TRBD1 (5 bases). CDR3 bases: TGCAGCGGGCGGCAGGGTTTCTATGGCTACACCTTC. This sequence encodes CSGRQGFYGYTF.